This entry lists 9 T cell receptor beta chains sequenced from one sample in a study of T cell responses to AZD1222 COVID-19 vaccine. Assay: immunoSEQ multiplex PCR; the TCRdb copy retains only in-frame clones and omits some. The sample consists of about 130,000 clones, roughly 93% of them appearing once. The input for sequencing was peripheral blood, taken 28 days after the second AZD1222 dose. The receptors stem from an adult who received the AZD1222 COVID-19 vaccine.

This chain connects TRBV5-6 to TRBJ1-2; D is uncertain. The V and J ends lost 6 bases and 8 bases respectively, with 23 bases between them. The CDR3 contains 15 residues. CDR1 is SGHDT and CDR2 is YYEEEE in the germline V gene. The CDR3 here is CASTLPGDILQGYTF. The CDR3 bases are TGTGCCAGCACTCTGCCCGGGGATATCCTCCAAGGCTACACCTTC.

CDR3 coding DNA: TGTGCCAGCAGCAAAAGTTTCGATCAATGGGACCCGGTCACAGATACGCAGTATTTT. Its protein is CASSKSFDQWDPVTDTQYF. The rearrangement uses TRBV21-1 and TRBJ2-3. TRBV21-1 is reported as a pseudogene. The CDR3 extends over 19 amino acids.

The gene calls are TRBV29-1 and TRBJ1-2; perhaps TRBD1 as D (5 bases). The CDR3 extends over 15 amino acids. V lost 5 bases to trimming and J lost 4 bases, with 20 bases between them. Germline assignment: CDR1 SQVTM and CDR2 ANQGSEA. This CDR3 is CSVFGTEKDVYGYTF. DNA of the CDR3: TGCAGCGTTTTTGGGACGGAAAAGGATGTCTATGGCTACACCTTC.

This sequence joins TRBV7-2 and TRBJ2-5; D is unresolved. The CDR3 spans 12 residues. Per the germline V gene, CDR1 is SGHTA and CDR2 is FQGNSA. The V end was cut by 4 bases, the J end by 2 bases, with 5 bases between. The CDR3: CASSSRQETQYF. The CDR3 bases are TGTGCCAGCAGCTCAAGACAAGAGACCCAGTACTTC. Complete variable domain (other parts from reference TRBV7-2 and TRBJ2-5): GAGVSQSPSNKVTEKGKDVELRCDPISGHTALYWYRQSLGQGLEFLIYFQGNSAPDKSGLPSDRFSAERTGGSVSTLTIQRTQQEDSAVYLCASSSRQETQYFGPGTRLLVL.

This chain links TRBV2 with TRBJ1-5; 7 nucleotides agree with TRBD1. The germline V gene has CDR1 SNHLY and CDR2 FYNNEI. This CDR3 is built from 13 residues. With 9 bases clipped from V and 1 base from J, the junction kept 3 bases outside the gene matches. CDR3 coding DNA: TGTGCCAGGGGACAGATCAGCAATCAGCCCCAGCATTTT. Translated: CARGQISNQPQHF.

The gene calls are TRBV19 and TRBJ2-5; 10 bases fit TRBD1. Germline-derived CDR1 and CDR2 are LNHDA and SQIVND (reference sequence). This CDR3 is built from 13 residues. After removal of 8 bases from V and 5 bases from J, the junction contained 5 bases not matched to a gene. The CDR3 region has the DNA TGTGCCAGTGCCGGGACAGGGGTTGAGACCCAGTACTTC. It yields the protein CASAGTGVETQYF.

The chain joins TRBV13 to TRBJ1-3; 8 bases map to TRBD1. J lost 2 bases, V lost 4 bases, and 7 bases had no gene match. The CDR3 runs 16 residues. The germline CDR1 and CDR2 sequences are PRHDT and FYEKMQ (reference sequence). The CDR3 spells CASSSQQGVTGNTIYF. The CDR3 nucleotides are TGTGCCAGCAGCTCCCAACAGGGGGTCACTGGAAACACCATATATTTT. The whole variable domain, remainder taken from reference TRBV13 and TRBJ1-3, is AAGVIQSPRHLIKEKRETATLKCYPIPRHDTVYWYQQGPGQDPQFLISFYEKMQSDKGSIPDRFSAQQFSDYHSELNMSSLELGDSALYFCASSSQQGVTGNTIYFGEGSWLTVV.

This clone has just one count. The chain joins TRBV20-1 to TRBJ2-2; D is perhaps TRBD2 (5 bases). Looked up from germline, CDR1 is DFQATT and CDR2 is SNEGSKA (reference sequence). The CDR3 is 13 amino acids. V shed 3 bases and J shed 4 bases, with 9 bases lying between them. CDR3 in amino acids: CSASQGSTGELFF. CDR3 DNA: TGCAGTGCTAGTCAAGGGAGCACCGGGGAGCTGTTTTTT.

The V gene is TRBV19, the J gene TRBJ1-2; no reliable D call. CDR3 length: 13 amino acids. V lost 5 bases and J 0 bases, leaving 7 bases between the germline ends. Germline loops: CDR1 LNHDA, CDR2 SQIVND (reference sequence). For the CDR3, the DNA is TGTGCCAGTAGTGCTTACACTAACTATGGCTACACCTTC. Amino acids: CASSAYTNYGYTF.